This TCR beta chain was captured by sequencing in a study of blood T cell repertoires in COVID-19. Study information: In each case, the material was cDNA or gDNA derived from T cells, B-cell-depleted T cells, or PBMCs.

Residents of around 24 US areas, aged roughly 18 to 89 years, made up the participants. Each recovered donor of Cohort 3 presented with two negative PCRs, clearance, or symptom resolution. This clone was detected a few times. Here immunoSEQ multiplex PCR was the method, and the copy in TCRdb shows in-frame clones only, minus some. This table holds about 410,000 clones, roughly 90% found once. The germline V and J ends were trimmed by 3 bases and 6 bases, with 11 bases remaining between them. CDR1 is MNHEY, CDR2 SMNVEV, per germline (reference sequence). The CDR3 sequence is 13 residues long. The sample taken for sequencing was PBMCs or T cells enriched from blood (not recorded which). The V gene is TRBV27, the J gene TRBJ1-1; D is unresolved. The sequence derives from a woman between 25 and 40 years old who had recovered from COVID-19. The CDR3 sequence is CASSFAPGAEAFF. The CDR3 nucleotides are TGTGCCAGCAGTTTTGCCCCCGGGGCTGAAGCTTTCTTT.